Here is one TCR beta chain with its context. Its antigen remains unknown. Germline lookup yields CDR1 SQVTM and CDR2 ANQGSEA. The V end was cut by 6 bases, the J end by 8 bases, with 13 bases between. The length of the CDR3 is 12 residues. This sample is drawn from a study of cytomegalovirus exposure and HLA in healthy donors. The donors were in the approximately 120-subject validation cohort, distinct from the 666-subject first cohort. Repertoires were generated with immunoSEQ multiplex PCR, while TCRdb's copy carries only in-frame clones and drops some. The repertoire holds some 200,000 clones, with roughly 84% as singletons. Findings and limits, study-wide: Published work reported that the classifier diagnosed cytomegalovirus status with high specificity and sensitivity. The study flagged some 170 TCR beta chains as cytomegalovirus-associated. Specificity for CMV antigens was confirmed in vitro for a few of the CMV-associated chains.

The sample comprised PBMCs. The rearrangement uses TRBV29-1 and TRBJ1-4, with D possibly matching TRBD1 (6 bases). This TCR was recovered from a woman in her late teens or twenties in good health and CMV-seropositive. The CDR3 DNA sequence: TGCAGCGTACGGGGGGCAGGGGAAAAACTGTTTTTT. Protein: CSVRGAGEKLFF.